Listed below are T cell receptor beta chains from one sample, sequenced in a study of T cells in Graves' hyperthyroidism and ophthalmopathy. TCRdb re-called the multiplex PCR reads through MiXCR, storing one row per CDR3 protein. In the table there are hundreds of thousands of distinct CDR3 sequences, over 15% of which are singletons. Sequencing was carried out using blood. The receptor source for this set is a woman in her sixties or seventies with Graves' ophthalmopathy. Each CDR3 is given with its conserved first and last residue. A D gene is named only where the DNA matches it firmly. A row's size may be missing; if present it is once, few, many or a size class.

size	V	J	D	DNA	CDR3
many	TRBV12-3/TRBV12-4	TRBJ2-1	.	TGTGCCAGCAGCCAGGGACTTTACAATGAGCAGTTCTTC	CASSQGLYNEQFF
.	TRBV5-1	TRBJ2-7	TRBD2	TGCGCCAGCAGCCTTAGCGGGCCAGGCTACGAGCAGTACTTC	CASSLSGPGYEQYF
many	TRBV7-2	TRBJ2-1	TRBD2	TGTGCCAGCAGCCCTCTAGCGGGAGGGCCGAATGAGCAGTTCTTC	CASSPLAGGPNEQFF
few	TRBV11-3	TRBJ2-2	.	TGTGCCAGCAGCTTAGGAGTATTGGGGGAGCTGTTTTTT	CASSLGVLGELFF
once	TRBV3-1	TRBJ1-5	TRBD1	TGTGCCAGCAGCCGGACAGGACGGCTCGGTCAGCCCCAGCATTTT	CASSRTGRLGQPQHF
once	TRBV6-5	TRBJ1-5	.	TGTGCCAGCAGTTACCGCTCGTCCCATCAGCCCCAGCATTTT	CASSYRSSHQPQHF
.	TRBV2	TRBJ2-3	TRBD2	TGTGCCAGCAGTGAAGGACTAGCGGGAGAGGCAGATACGCAGTATTTT	CASSEGLAGEADTQYF
many	TRBV5-1	TRBJ2-5	TRBD2	TGCGCCAGCAGAATTACGGGAGGCCCGGGGGAGACCCAGTACTTC	CASRITGGPGETQYF
.	TRBV7-9	TRBJ2-1	.	TGTGCCACCCAGGGGAGCTACCATTTCAGTGAGCAGTTCTTC	CATQGSYHFSEQFF
.	TRBV6-2/TRBV6-3	TRBJ2-7	TRBD1	TGTGCCAGCAGTTACGGGACAGCGACCTACGAGCAGTACTTC	CASSYGTATYEQYF
.	TRBV20-1	TRBJ2-1	TRBD2	TGCAGTGCTAGAGAGGGGGGGGGGTCCGACAATGAGCAGTTCTTC	CSAREGGGSDNEQFF
few	TRBV7-2	TRBJ2-2	TRBD1	TGTGCCAGCAGCTGGGACAGCCGTTTAGGGGAGCTGTTTTTT	CASSWDSRLGELFF
.	TRBV10-3	TRBJ2-1	.	TGTGCCAGCAGGCTATTAGCGGTTAACTCCTACAATGAGCAGTTCTTC	CASRLLAVNSYNEQFF
many	TRBV5-6	TRBJ1-1	.	TGTGCCAGCAGCTTGCAGATTTTGAACACTGAAGCTTTCTTT	CASSLQILNTEAFF
few	TRBV10-2	TRBJ2-7	TRBD2	TGCGCCAGCAGTGGACTAGCGGGAGGTGGCAACGAGCAGTACTTC	CASSGLAGGGNEQYF
many	TRBV5-1	TRBJ1-4	.	TGCGCCAGCAGCTTGGACAGAACTAATGAAAAACTGTTTTTT	CASSLDRTNEKLFF
many	TRBV5-1	TRBJ1-1	.	TGCGCCAGCAGCTTGGATACAGGGACTGAAGCTTTCTTT	CASSLDTGTEAFF
many	TRBV20-1	TRBJ2-3	TRBD1	TGCAGTGCTTATCCGGGACAGGGCACAGATACGCAGTATTTT	CSAYPGQGTDTQYF
.	TRBV20-1	TRBJ2-4	TRBD1	TGCAGTGCTGATACAGGGGGGAACATTCAGTACTTC	CSADTGGNIQYF
few	TRBV5-8	TRBJ1-4	TRBD1	TGTGCCAGCACGAACCGCGGACAGGGAAAAGAAAAACTGTTTTTT	CASTNRGQGKEKLFF
.	TRBV19	TRBJ2-1	.	TGTGCCAGTAGTATAGGGGCTAGTAGGGCAACTGAGCAGTTCTTC	CASSIGASRATEQFF
many	TRBV18	TRBJ2-3	TRBD1	TGTGCCAGCTCACCAGATCAGGGGGCCTCACCAACGACAGATACGCAGTATTTT	CASSPDQGASPTTDTQYF
.	TRBV4-2	TRBJ1-1	TRBD1	TGTGCCAGCAGCCAACTACCCCATCGGACAGGGGAAAGCACTGAAGCTTTCTTT	CASSQLPHRTGESTEAFF
many	TRBV7-2	TRBJ1-4	.	TGTGCCAGCAGCTTAGTACCGGGGATGGAAAAACTGTTTTTT	CASSLVPGMEKLFF
many	TRBV13	TRBJ2-5	.	TGTGCCAGCAGCCCAAATATGGGACAACAAGAGACCCAGTACTTC	CASSPNMGQQETQYF
many	TRBV6-5	TRBJ2-3	.	TGTGCCAGCAGTTACGCGGACAGAGATACGCAGTATTTT	CASSYADRDTQYF
many	TRBV12-3/TRBV12-4	TRBJ2-1	TRBD2	TGTGCCAGCAGCGAGAGGACTAGAAACAATGAGCAGTTCTTC	CASSERTRNNEQFF
many	TRBV6-1	TRBJ2-7	.	TGTGCCAGCAGTGACGGGGGGCGTTCCTACGAGCAGTACTTC	CASSDGGRSYEQYF
many	TRBV12-3/TRBV12-4	TRBJ2-3	TRBD2	TGTGCCAGCAGGGCGACTAGCGTTAGCACAGATACGCAGTATTTT	CASRATSVSTDTQYF
many	TRBV12-3/TRBV12-4	TRBJ2-7	.	TGTGCCAGCAGTCAGGTCCCGGATTCAACCTACGAGCAGTACTTC	CASSQVPDSTYEQYF
many	TRBV27	TRBJ1-2	.	TGTGCCAGCAGTTTCTGGGCCGGGGACTATGGCTACACCTTC	CASSFWAGDYGYTF
many	TRBV15	TRBJ2-1	.	TGTGCCACCAGCCGAGGGGGGACAAAATACAATGAGCAGTTCTTC	CATSRGGTKYNEQFF
.	TRBV20-1	TRBJ2-3	TRBD2	TGCAGTGCTAGGCCTAGCGGAACTAGCACAGATACGCAGTATTTT	CSARPSGTSTDTQYF
many	TRBV12-3/TRBV12-4	TRBJ2-7	.	TGTGCCAGCAGCTTGGGGCCCTACTACGAGCAGTACTTC	CASSLGPYYEQYF
many	TRBV4-1	TRBJ2-1	TRBD2	TGCGCCAGCAGCCAACCCCTAGCGGGAAGGAATGAGCAGTTCTTC	CASSQPLAGRNEQFF
.	TRBV3-1	TRBJ1-5	TRBD1	TGTGCCAGCAGCCTGGGGACAGGATATCAGCCCCAGCATTTT	CASSLGTGYQPQHF
many	TRBV12-3/TRBV12-4	TRBJ2-7	TRBD1	TGTGCCAGCAGTCCTATACACAGGGGGAGCGGGGAGCAGTACTTC	CASSPIHRGSGEQYF
few	TRBV20-1	TRBJ1-3	TRBD1	TGCAGTGCTAGAGACTCGGGGGTTGGAGGGGGCGTAGGAGACACCATATATTTT	CSARDSGVGGGVGDTIYF
.	TRBV10-3	TRBJ1-2	.	TGTGCCATCACCGAGACAGCCCCCTATGGCTACACCTTC	CAITETAPYGYTF
.	TRBV7-2	TRBJ2-3	.	TGTGCCAGCAGCTTAGTGGCCGCATCAGATACGCAGTATTTT	CASSLVAASDTQYF
.	TRBV29-1	TRBJ2-5	.	TGCAGCGTTGGGCGGAGGGAGACCCAGTACTTC	CSVGRRETQYF
many	TRBV24-1	TRBJ2-1	TRBD2	TGTGCCACCAGTGATTTGGTCAGGGGACTAGTGAAGCAGTTCTTC	CATSDLVRGLVKQFF
many	TRBV2	TRBJ2-1	.	TGTGCCAGCAGGTTAGCGGAAAGGGGGGATGAGCAGTTCTTC	CASRLAERGDEQFF
few	TRBV12-3/TRBV12-4	TRBJ2-1	.	TGTGCCAGCAGTTTAGGGACCTGGGGCCTGTCCTACAATGAGCAGTTCTTC	CASSLGTWGLSYNEQFF
many	TRBV20-1	TRBJ2-7	TRBD1	TGCAGTGCCTCTAGGGCCTTGACAGGGGGTATCTCCTACGAGCAGTACTTC	CSASRALTGGISYEQYF
.	TRBV28	TRBJ2-2	.	TGTGCCAGCACCGGAACCGGGGAGCTGTTTTTT	CASTGTGELFF
many	TRBV29-1	TRBJ1-1	.	TGCAGCGGGAGACACCCCGAAACTGAAGCTTTCTTT	CSGRHPETEAFF
few	TRBV5-6	TRBJ2-5	.	TGTGCCAGCAGCTTGGGACAGGCCGAGACCCAGTACTTC	CASSLGQAETQYF
.	TRBV10-3	TRBJ1-3	.	TGTGGGGGGGCGGCGGGTTCTGGAAACACCATATATTTT	CGGAAGSGNTIYF
.	TRBV29-1	TRBJ2-1	TRBD2	TGCAGCGTAATTAGCGGGGGACATTACAATGAGCAGTTCTTC	CSVISGGHYNEQFF
many	TRBV11-2	TRBJ2-7	TRBD2	TGTGCCAGCAGAAAGGCGGGGGTCCACGAGCAGTACTTC	CASRKAGVHEQYF
many	TRBV20-1	TRBJ1-1	.	TGCAGTGCTAGATCATACACTGAAGCTTTCTTT	CSARSYTEAFF
many	TRBV11-2	TRBJ2-7	TRBD1	TGTGCCAGCAGCACCGGGACAGGAGCGTTCTACGAGCAGTACTTC	CASSTGTGAFYEQYF
many	TRBV13	TRBJ2-4	.	TGTGCCAGCAGGGATCGACGTCTAGCCAAAAACATTCAGTACTTC	CASRDRRLAKNIQYF
many	TRBV2	TRBJ1-2	.	TGTGCCAGCAGTGAATCGCACAGTAGCTATGGCTACACCTTC	CASSESHSSYGYTF
many	TRBV5-5	TRBJ1-6	TRBD1	TGTGCCAGCAGCCCACTGGACAGGGGGTATTCACCCCTCCACTTT	CASSPLDRGYSPLHF
few	TRBV12-3/TRBV12-4	TRBJ1-5	.	TGTGCCAGCAGTTTCTCAGGGAATAGCAATCAGCCCCAGCATTTT	CASSFSGNSNQPQHF